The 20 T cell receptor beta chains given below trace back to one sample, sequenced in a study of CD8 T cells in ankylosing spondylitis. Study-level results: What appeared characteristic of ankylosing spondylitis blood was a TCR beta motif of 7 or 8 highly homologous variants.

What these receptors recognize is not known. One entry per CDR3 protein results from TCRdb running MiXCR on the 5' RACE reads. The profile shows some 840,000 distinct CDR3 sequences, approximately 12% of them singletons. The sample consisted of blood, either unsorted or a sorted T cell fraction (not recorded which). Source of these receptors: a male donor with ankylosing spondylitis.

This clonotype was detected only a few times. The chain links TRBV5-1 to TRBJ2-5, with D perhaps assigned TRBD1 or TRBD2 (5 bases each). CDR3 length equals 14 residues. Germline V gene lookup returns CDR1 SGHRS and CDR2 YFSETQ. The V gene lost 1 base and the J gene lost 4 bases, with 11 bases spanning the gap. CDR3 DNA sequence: TGCGCCAGCAGCTTGCCGGGACGGGCAGAGACCCAGTACTTC. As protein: CASSLPGRAETQYF. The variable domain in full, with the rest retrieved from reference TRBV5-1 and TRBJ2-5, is KAGVTQTPRYLIKTRGQQVTLSCSPISGHRSVSWYQQTPGQGLQFLFEYFSETQRNKGNFPGRFSGRQFSNSRSEMNVSTLELGDSALYLCASSLPGRAETQYFGPGTRLLVL.

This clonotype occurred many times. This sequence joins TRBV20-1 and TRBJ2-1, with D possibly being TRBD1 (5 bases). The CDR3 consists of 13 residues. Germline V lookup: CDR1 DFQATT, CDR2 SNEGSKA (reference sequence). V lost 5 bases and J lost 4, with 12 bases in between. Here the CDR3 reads CSAQIDRYNEQFF. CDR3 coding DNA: TGCAGTGCTCAAATAGACAGATACAATGAGCAGTTCTTC.

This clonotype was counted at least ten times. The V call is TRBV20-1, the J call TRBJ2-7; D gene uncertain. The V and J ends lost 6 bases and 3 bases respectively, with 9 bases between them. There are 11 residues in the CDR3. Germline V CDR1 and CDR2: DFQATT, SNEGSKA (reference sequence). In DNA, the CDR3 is TGCAGTGCCCCGCTTCTCTACGAGCAGTACTTC. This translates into CSAPLLYEQYF.

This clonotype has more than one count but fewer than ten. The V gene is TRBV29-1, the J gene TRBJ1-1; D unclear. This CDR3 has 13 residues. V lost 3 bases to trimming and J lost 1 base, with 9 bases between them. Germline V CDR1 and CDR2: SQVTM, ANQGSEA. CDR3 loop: CSVDQWKNTEAFF. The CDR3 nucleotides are TGCAGCGTTGATCAGTGGAAGAACACTGAAGCTTTCTTT.

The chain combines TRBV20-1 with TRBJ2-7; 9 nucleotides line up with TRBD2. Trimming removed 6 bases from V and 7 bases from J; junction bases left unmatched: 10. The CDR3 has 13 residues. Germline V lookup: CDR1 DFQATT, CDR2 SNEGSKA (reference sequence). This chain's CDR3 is CSALLAGAREQYF. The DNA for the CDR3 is TGCAGTGCACTCTTAGCGGGGGCCAGGGAGCAGTACTTC.

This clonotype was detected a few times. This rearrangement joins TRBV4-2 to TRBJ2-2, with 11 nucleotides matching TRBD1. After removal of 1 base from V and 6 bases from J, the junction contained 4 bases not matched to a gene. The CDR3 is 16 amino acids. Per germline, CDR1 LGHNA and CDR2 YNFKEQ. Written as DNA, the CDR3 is TGTGCCAGCAGCCAAGGGGACAGGGGGAGGGCCGGGGAGCTGTTTTTT. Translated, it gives CASSQGDRGRAGELFF.

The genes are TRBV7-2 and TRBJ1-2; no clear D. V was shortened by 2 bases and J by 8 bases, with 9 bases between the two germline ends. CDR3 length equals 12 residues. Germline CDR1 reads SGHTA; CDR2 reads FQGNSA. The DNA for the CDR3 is TGTGCCAGCAGCTTAATGGGGAAGGGCTACACCTTC. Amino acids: CASSLMGKGYTF.

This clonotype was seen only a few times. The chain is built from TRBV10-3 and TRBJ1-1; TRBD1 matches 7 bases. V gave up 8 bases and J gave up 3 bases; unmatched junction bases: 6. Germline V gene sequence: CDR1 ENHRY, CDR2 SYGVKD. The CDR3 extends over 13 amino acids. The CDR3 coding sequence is TGTGCCATCCTTGGGACAGCAGACACTGAAGCTTTCTTT. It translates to CAILGTADTEAFF.

The CDR3 here is CASRSTGFNQPQHF. The CDR3 nucleotides are TGTGCCAGCAGGTCGACAGGGTTCAATCAGCCCCAGCATTTT. The gene calls are TRBV5-8 and TRBJ1-5; 7 bases line up with TRBD1. V was clipped by 5 bases and J by 3 bases; unmatched bases: 5. The CDR3 contains 14 residues. CDR1 is SGHTS and CDR2 is YDEGEE in the germline V gene.

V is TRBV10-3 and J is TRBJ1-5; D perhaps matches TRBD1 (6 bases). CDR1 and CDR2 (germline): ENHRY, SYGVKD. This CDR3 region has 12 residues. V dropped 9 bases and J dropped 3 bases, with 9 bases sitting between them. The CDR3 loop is CAIGQFNQPQHF. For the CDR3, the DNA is TGTGCCATTGGACAGTTCAATCAGCCCCAGCATTTT.

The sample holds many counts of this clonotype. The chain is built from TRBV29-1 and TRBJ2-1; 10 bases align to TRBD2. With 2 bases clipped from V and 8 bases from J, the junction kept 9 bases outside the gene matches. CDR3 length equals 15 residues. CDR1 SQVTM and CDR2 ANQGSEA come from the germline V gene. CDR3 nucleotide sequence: TGCAGCGTTGAAACGAGACTAGCGGGTCCCGATGAGCAGTTCTTC. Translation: CSVETRLAGPDEQFF.

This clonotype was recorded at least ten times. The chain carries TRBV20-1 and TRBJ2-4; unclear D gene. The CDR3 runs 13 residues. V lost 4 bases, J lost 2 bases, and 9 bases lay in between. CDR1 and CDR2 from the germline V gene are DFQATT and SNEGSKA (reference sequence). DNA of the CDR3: TGCAGTGCTACCCGCGGACCCAAAAACATTCAGTACTTC. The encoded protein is CSATRGPKNIQYF.

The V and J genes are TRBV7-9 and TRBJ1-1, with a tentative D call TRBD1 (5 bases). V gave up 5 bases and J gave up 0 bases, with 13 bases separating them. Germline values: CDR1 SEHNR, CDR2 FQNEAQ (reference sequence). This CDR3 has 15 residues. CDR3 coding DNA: TGTGCCAGCAGCCGGCGACAGAGCATGAACACTGAAGCTTTCTTT. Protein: CASSRRQSMNTEAFF.

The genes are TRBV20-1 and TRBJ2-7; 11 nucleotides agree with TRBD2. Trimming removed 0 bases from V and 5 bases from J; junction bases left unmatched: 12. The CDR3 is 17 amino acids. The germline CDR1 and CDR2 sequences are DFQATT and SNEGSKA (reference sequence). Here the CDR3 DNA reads TGCAGTGCTAGAGATCCCTACCTAGCGGGAGGTTGGAACGAGCAGTACTTC. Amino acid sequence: CSARDPYLAGGWNEQYF.

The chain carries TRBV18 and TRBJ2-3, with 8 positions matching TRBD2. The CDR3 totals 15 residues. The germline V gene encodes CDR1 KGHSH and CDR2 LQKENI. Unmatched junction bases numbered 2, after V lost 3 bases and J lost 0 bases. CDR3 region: CASSPQRESTDTQYF. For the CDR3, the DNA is TGTGCCAGCTCACCCCAGCGGGAGAGCACAGATACGCAGTATTTT.

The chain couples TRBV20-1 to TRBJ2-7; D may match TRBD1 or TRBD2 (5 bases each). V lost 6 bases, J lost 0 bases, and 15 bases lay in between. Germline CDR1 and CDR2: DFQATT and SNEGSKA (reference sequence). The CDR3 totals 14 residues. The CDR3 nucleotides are TGCAGTGCCATGAGGGGACCCCCCTCCTACGAGCAGTACTTC. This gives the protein CSAMRGPPSYEQYF.

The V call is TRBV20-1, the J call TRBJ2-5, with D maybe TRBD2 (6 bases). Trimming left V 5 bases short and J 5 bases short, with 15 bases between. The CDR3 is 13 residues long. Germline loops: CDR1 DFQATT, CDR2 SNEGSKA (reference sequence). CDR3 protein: CSAPGLSGETQYF. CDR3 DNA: TGCAGTGCTCCCGGCCTCAGCGGGGAGACCCAGTACTTC.

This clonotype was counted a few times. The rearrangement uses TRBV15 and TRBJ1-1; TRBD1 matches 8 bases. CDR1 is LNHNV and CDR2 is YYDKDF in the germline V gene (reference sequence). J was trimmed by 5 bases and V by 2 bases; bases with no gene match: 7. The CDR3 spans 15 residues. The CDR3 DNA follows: TGTGCCACCAGCAGAACAAGGACAGGGCTGACTGAAGCTTTCTTT. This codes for CATSRTRTGLTEAFF.

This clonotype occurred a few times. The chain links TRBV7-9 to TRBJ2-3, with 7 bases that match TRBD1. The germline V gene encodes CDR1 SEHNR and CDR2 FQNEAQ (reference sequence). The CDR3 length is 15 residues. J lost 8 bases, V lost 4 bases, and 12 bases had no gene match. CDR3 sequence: CASSSRGVRDSTQYF. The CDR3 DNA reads TGTGCCAGCAGCTCTAGAGGGGTTCGGGACAGTACGCAGTATTTT.

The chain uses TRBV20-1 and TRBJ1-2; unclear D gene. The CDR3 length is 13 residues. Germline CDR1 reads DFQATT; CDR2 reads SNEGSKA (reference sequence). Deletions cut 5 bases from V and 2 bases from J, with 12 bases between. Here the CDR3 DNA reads TGCAGTGCTTTTACCGACGGGAACTATGGCTACACCTTC. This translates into CSAFTDGNYGYTF.